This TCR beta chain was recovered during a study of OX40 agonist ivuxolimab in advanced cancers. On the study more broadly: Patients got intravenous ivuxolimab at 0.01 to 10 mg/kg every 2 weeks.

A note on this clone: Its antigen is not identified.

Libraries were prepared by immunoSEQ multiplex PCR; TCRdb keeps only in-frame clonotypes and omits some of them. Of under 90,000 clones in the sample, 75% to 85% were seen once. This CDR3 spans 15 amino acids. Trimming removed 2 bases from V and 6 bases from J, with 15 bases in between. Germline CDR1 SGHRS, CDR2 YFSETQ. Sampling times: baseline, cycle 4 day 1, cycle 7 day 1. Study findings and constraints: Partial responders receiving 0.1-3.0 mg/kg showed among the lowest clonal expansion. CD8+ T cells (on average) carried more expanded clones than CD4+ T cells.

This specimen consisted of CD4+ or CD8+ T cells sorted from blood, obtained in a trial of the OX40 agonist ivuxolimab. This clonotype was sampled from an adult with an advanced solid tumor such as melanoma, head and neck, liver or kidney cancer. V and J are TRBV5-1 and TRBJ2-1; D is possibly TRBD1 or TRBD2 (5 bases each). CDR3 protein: CASSLVRGGGNEQFF. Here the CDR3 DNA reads TGCGCCAGCAGCTTAGTTAGGGGTGGGGGCAATGAGCAGTTCTTC. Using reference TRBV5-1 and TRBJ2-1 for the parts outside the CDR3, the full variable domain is KAGVTQTPRYLIKTRGQQVTLSCSPISGHRSVSWYQQTPGQGLQFLFEYFSETQRNKGNFPGRFSGRQFSNSRSEMNVSTLELGDSALYLCASSLVRGGGNEQFFGPGTRLTVL.